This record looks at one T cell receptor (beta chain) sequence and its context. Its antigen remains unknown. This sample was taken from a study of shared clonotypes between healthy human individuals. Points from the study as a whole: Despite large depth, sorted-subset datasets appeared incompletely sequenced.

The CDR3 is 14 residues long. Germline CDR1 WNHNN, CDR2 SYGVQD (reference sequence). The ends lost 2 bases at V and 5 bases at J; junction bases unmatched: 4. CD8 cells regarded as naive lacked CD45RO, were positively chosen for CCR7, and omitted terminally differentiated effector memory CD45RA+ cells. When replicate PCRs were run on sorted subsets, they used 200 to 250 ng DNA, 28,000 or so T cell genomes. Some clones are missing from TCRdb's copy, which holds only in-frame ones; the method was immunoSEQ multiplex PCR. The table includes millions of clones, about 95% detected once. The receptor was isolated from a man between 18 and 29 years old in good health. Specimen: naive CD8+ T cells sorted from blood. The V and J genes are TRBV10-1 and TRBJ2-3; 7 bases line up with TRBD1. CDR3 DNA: TGCGCCAGCAGTGAGGAGGGGGCGGGAGATACGCAGTATTTT. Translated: CASSEEGAGDTQYF.